The present entry profiles one T cell receptor beta chain with its context. What it binds is not known. Treatment noted: roughly nine-day PBMC culture with coronavirus spike peptide pools or control peptides (ViraFEST assay). ViraFEST relied on peptide pools to expand antigen-specific T cells; the TCRs were sequenced afterward. Days 3 and 7 saw half the medium swapped for fresh IL-2 medium. This record belongs to a study of vaccination and CD4 T cells after COVID-19. Overall study findings and caveats: Only post-vaccination samples contained a median about 86% of the reactive clones in convalescent patients.

Oncomine TCR Beta short-read sequencing was applied to DNA from cultured CD4+ T cells. TCRdb processed the PCR reads anew with MiXCR; each CDR3 protein has one entry. The sample lists 2,100 or so distinct CDR3 sequences; about 30% were seen once. The material sequenced was CD4+ T cells from blood, cultured in vitro, taken after SARS-CoV-2 vaccination. The TCR comes from a human donor who had recovered from COVID-19.

The CDR3 reads CASSEGLFSGANVLTF. CDR3 nucleotide sequence: TGTGCCAGCAGTGAAGGGCTCTTCTCTGGGGCCAACGTCCTGACTTTC. The chain has TRBV6-1 and TRBJ2-6; D is uncertain. V lost 1 base to trimming and J lost 0 bases, with 7 bases between them. This CDR3 comprises 16 residues. Germline V lookup: CDR1 MNHNS, CDR2 SASEGT.